These T cell receptor beta chains were read from a single sample in a study of T-cell memory formation after mild COVID-19. TCRdb recomputed calls from the 5' RACE reads with MiXCR, one row per CDR3 protein. There are 300,000 to 350,000 distinct CDR3 sequences in the sample; around 19% occur only once, and more than 20% lies in the top ten. Sequenced: PBMCs or a T cell subset sorted from them (not recorded which). Source of these receptors: a man younger than 35 who had mild COVID-19 (a few samples of this study predate the infection). Cell type and time point are not known. Each CDR3 is given with its conserved first and last residue. A D gene is named only where the DNA matches it firmly. Clone sizes are given selectively: once, few, many, or a class where the clone is expanded.

size: few; J: TRBJ2-5; D: .; V: TRBV6-2/TRBV6-3; DNA: TGTGCCAGCAGTTCCATACACAGGGAAGGGGAGACCCAGTACTTC; CDR3: CASSSIHREGETQYF
size: .; J: TRBJ1-2; D: .; V: TRBV12-3/TRBV12-4; DNA: TGTGCCAGCACCATTACACAGGGCCTGGGCTACACCTTC; CDR3: CASTITQGLGYTF
size: once; J: TRBJ2-3; D: TRBD2; V: TRBV6-2/TRBV6-3; DNA: TGTGCCAGCAACAATCCGGGAGGCGTCACAGATACGCAGTATTTT; CDR3: CASNNPGGVTDTQYF
size: .; J: TRBJ2-5; D: .; V: TRBV7-2; DNA: TGTGCCAGCAGCCAAGGGCGGGGCCAAGAGACCCAGTACTTC; CDR3: CASSQGRGQETQYF
size: few; J: TRBJ2-3; D: .; V: TRBV4-1; DNA: TGCGCCAGCAGCCAAGAGAGGGGGGCCACAGATACGCAGTATTTT; CDR3: CASSQERGATDTQYF
size: .; J: TRBJ1-1; D: .; V: TRBV12-5; DNA: TGTGCTAGTGGTTTAGGGGAGGGCAACACTGAAGCTTTCTTT; CDR3: CASGLGEGNTEAFF
size: .; J: TRBJ2-2; D: .; V: TRBV7-2; DNA: TGTGCCAGCAGCCCGGACTTGAACACCGGGGAGCTGTTTTTT; CDR3: CASSPDLNTGELFF
size: .; J: TRBJ1-6; D: .; V: TRBV27; DNA: TGTGCCAGCAGTTTTTGGGAGACCTTATATAATTCACCCCTCCACTTT; CDR3: CASSFWETLYNSPLHF
size: .; J: TRBJ1-5; D: .; V: TRBV6-5; DNA: TGTGCCAGCAGTTACTCGGCCGTTGGGGGCAATCAGCCCCAGCATTTT; CDR3: CASSYSAVGGNQPQHF
size: .; J: TRBJ1-1; D: TRBD1; V: TRBV20-1; DNA: TGCAGTGCGGGGGACAGGGTCACTGAAGCTTTCTTT; CDR3: CSAGDRVTEAFF
size: few; J: TRBJ1-6; D: .; V: TRBV6-1; DNA: TGTGCCAGCAGTGAAGACCCATATTCACCCCTCCACTTT; CDR3: CASSEDPYSPLHF
size: .; J: TRBJ2-3; D: .; V: TRBV12-3/TRBV12-4; DNA: TGTGCCAGCAGTTTAGCGCCCGGGGTTGGGGGTCCAGATACGCAGTATTTT; CDR3: CASSLAPGVGGPDTQYF
size: .; J: TRBJ2-3; D: TRBD2; V: TRBV7-3; DNA: TGTGCCAGCAGCTTAACCGCTAGCGGGGTGGATACGCAGTATTTT; CDR3: CASSLTASGVDTQYF
size: .; J: TRBJ1-5; D: .; V: TRBV19; DNA: TGTGCCAGTAGTGAGCTTTATAGCAATCAGCCCCAGCATTTT; CDR3: CASSELYSNQPQHF
size: .; J: TRBJ2-3; D: TRBD2; V: TRBV5-1; DNA: TGCGCCAGCAGCGCCCGTGGGGGGGGAAACACAGATACGCAGTATTTT; CDR3: CASSARGGGNTDTQYF
size: .; J: TRBJ1-3; D: .; V: TRBV10-3; DNA: TGTGCCATCAGCGAGGGGGACACCATATATTTT; CDR3: CAISEGDTIYF
size: .; J: TRBJ2-3; D: .; V: TRBV25-1; DNA: TGTGCCAGCAGTCTTCCCCAGGAAGATACGCAGTATTTT; CDR3: CASSLPQEDTQYF
size: many; J: TRBJ2-6; D: TRBD1; V: TRBV11-2; DNA: TGTGCCAGCAGCTTGATACAGGGGACGCGCGGGGCCAACGTCCTGACTTTC; CDR3: CASSLIQGTRGANVLTF
size: .; J: TRBJ1-1; D: .; V: TRBV20-1; DNA: TGCAGTGCTAGGGTGGTGGTGGATGGTGGTCCTAATGGAATGAACACTGAAGCTTTCTTT; CDR3: CSARVVVDGGPNGMNTEAFF
size: .; J: TRBJ1-3; D: .; V: TRBV15; DNA: TGTGCCACCAGCAGTAATTACAGGGACCATTCCGGAAACACCATATATTTT; CDR3: CATSSNYRDHSGNTIYF
size: .; J: TRBJ1-2; D: TRBD1; V: TRBV6-2/TRBV6-3; DNA: TGTGCCAGCAGTTACCATCGGGACAGGACCCCCCATGGCTACACCTTC; CDR3: CASSYHRDRTPHGYTF
size: few; J: TRBJ1-2; D: .; V: TRBV5-1; DNA: TGCGCCAGCAGCGCCACACCAGGGACTGGATATGGCTACACCTTC; CDR3: CASSATPGTGYGYTF
size: few; J: TRBJ1-5; D: .; V: TRBV18; DNA: TGTGCCAGCTCGCCTGAGTCTGGGGCGAATCAGCCCCAGCATTTT; CDR3: CASSPESGANQPQHF
size: .; J: TRBJ2-7; D: TRBD2; V: TRBV6-2/TRBV6-3; DNA: TGTGCCAGCAGCGCGGGGACTACGGGGCAGTACTTC; CDR3: CASSAGTTGQYF
size: .; J: TRBJ2-4; D: .; V: TRBV28; DNA: TGTGCCAGCCACACCTCCGGGACCAAAAACATTCAGTACTTC; CDR3: CASHTSGTKNIQYF
size: few; J: TRBJ2-5; D: TRBD2; V: TRBV20-1; DNA: TGCAGTGCTAGGGGCCGGCGGGGGGACCAAGAGACCCAGTACTTC; CDR3: CSARGRRGDQETQYF
size: .; J: TRBJ2-3; D: .; V: TRBV20-1; DNA: TGCAGCAGTGCAGTAAATCGTGCAGATACGCAGTATTTT; CDR3: CSSAVNRADTQYF
size: few; J: TRBJ1-1; D: .; V: TRBV12-3/TRBV12-4; DNA: TGTGCCAGCAGTTTACCGATGAACACTGAAGCTTTCTTT; CDR3: CASSLPMNTEAFF
size: many; J: TRBJ1-3; D: .; V: TRBV7-2; DNA: TGTGCCAGCAGCTGGGCACAGGGTACCCCACCAGTGGCCATATATTTT; CDR3: CASSWAQGTPPVAIYF
size: .; J: TRBJ1-2; D: TRBD1; V: TRBV7-9; DNA: TGTGCCAGCAGCTTAGTCACAGGGGGTCGTGGCTACACCTTC; CDR3: CASSLVTGGRGYTF
size: many; J: TRBJ2-5; D: .; V: TRBV11-2; DNA: TGTGCCAGCAGTCGGGTGGGGGAGACCCAGTACTTC; CDR3: CASSRVGETQYF
size: .; J: TRBJ1-4; D: .; V: TRBV4-1; DNA: TGCGCCAGCAGCCTCGGTCCCCTCAGGGTGGGTGAAAAACTGTTTTTT; CDR3: CASSLGPLRVGEKLFF
size: .; J: TRBJ2-5; D: .; V: TRBV7-2; DNA: TGTGCCAGCAGCTTAGCGTCAGGCGCGATGGGGGCCCAGTACTTC; CDR3: CASSLASGAMGAQYF
size: .; J: TRBJ1-5; D: .; V: TRBV3-1; DNA: TGTGCCAGCAGCGGGAACAGGGTCCAACCCCAGCATTTT; CDR3: CASSGNRVQPQHF
size: .; J: TRBJ2-3; D: .; V: TRBV28; DNA: TGTGCCATCCAGCGACAGCTTAGCACAGATACGCAGTATTTT; CDR3: CAIQRQLSTDTQYF
size: few; J: TRBJ1-5; D: .; V: TRBV4-3; DNA: TGCGCCAGCAGCCAAGATTTCCCCCAACCGCTGCAGCCCCAGCATTTT; CDR3: CASSQDFPQPLQPQHF
size: .; J: TRBJ2-3; D: TRBD2; V: TRBV7-6; DNA: TGTGCCAGCACCGCCCGGACTAGCAAAACAGATACGCAGTATTTT; CDR3: CASTARTSKTDTQYF
size: .; J: TRBJ2-2; D: .; V: TRBV7-9; DNA: TGTGCCAGCAGCTCGCCCCGGGGGAGCACCGGGGAGCTGTTTTTT; CDR3: CASSSPRGSTGELFF
size: .; J: TRBJ2-2; D: .; V: TRBV29-1; DNA: TGCAGCGTTGGCAGCATGGGCACCGGGGAGCTGTTTTTT; CDR3: CSVGSMGTGELFF
size: few; J: TRBJ2-2; D: .; V: TRBV29-1; DNA: TGCAGCTTTCTCAGGGCGAACACCGGGGAGCTGTTTTTT; CDR3: CSFLRANTGELFF
size: .; J: TRBJ2-1; D: TRBD2; V: TRBV7-2; DNA: TGTGCCAGCAGCTACGGAGGACTAGTTTCCCATGAGCAGTTCTTC; CDR3: CASSYGGLVSHEQFF
size: .; J: TRBJ1-2; D: .; V: TRBV7-2; DNA: TGTGCCAGCAGCACTTCTGGGGTTAACTATGGCTACACCTTC; CDR3: CASSTSGVNYGYTF
size: .; J: TRBJ1-5; D: .; V: TRBV27; DNA: TGTGCCAGCTCCGCCCTCGATCCGGATCAGCCCCAGCATTTT; CDR3: CASSALDPDQPQHF
size: .; J: TRBJ2-1; D: TRBD2; V: TRBV5-1; DNA: TGCGCCAGCAGCCACCGTGAGCGGGGGGGAAACAATGAGCAGTTCTTC; CDR3: CASSHRERGGNNEQFF
size: .; J: TRBJ1-1; D: TRBD1; V: TRBV2; DNA: TGTGCCAGCAGAGATGACAGGGGGTGGGATACTGAAGCTTTCTTT; CDR3: CASRDDRGWDTEAFF
size: few; J: TRBJ1-5; D: .; V: TRBV7-9; DNA: TGTGCCAGCAGCTTAGCGGAGAAACAGCCCCAGCATTTT; CDR3: CASSLAEKQPQHF
size: few; J: TRBJ1-1; D: .; V: TRBV20-1; DNA: TGCAGTGCTAGTGATACAGGGACAAGGGAAGCTTTCTTT; CDR3: CSASDTGTREAFF